These 23 T cell receptor beta chains originate from one sample sequenced in a study of long-term antiretroviral therapy in people with HIV (dated by TCRdb to between 2021 and 2024). Sequencing of the TRB variable region was done with the immunoSEQ hsTCRB v3.0 assay at survey level resolution. TCRdb re-hosts the immuneACCESS table, in-frame sequences only. Its copies lack some clones; in the studies checked, an unresolved V gene accounts for under half of them, and the cause for the rest is not known. A total of roughly 17,000 clones appear in this sample, roughly 81% of them only once. Clones ranked in the top ten supply over 4.5% of the sample. Sequenced here: unsorted PBMCs, sampled 0.5 years after starting antiretroviral therapy. The receptors originated from a woman in her 40s with HIV.

This clone was observed a single time. The J gene is TRBJ2-2, the V gene TRBV4-1, with 9 positions matching TRBD1. After removal of 4 bases from V and 6 bases from J, the junction contained 6 bases not matched to a gene. The germline gives CDR1 MGHRA, CDR2 YSYEKL. The length of the CDR3 is 15 residues. The CDR3 sequence: CASSRGGQGPGELFF. DNA for the CDR3: TGCGCCAGCAGCCGGGGCGGACAGGGGCCCGGGGAGCTGTTTTTT.

The chain has TRBV5-6 and TRBJ1-1, with D possibly matching TRBD1 (5 bases). Germline loops: CDR1 SGHDT, CDR2 YYEEEE. This CDR3 has 12 residues. Trimming pared 2 bases from V and 7 bases from J, leaving 9 bases between. The CDR3 sequence: CASSFREIEAFF. The CDR3 nucleotides read TGTGCCAGCAGCTTCAGGGAGATTGAAGCTTTCTTT.

The V call is TRBV13, the J call TRBJ2-4; D ambiguous. Trimming cost V 2 bases and J 6 bases, with 8 bases left between them. Looked up from germline, CDR1 is PRHDT and CDR2 is FYEKMQ (reference sequence). This CDR3 contains 13 residues. CDR3 DNA: TGTGCCAGCAGCTTATACTCCTTAAACATTCAGTACTTC. Translated, it gives CASSLYSLNIQYF.

This sequence joins TRBV6-1 and TRBJ2-5; maybe TRBD1 (6 bases). V lost 9 bases, J lost 4 bases, and 12 bases lay in between. Germline V gene sequence: CDR1 MNHNS, CDR2 SASEGT. This CDR3 spans 12 amino acids. CDR3 bases: TGTGCCAGTGCCCGGGACACAGAGACCCAGTACTTC. Its translation is CASARDTETQYF.

The rearrangement links TRBV28 to TRBJ2-7; D ambiguous. V gave up 7 bases and J gave up 3 bases, with 19 bases separating them. CDR3 length: 15 residues. Germline V gene lookup returns CDR1 MDHEN and CDR2 SYDVKM. DNA of the CDR3: TGTGCCAGCACCCCCGCGGTTGGGTTGAACTACGAGCAGTACTTC. This gives the protein CASTPAVGLNYEQYF.

The rearrangement joins TRBV6-5 to TRBJ1-3; perhaps TRBD1 as D (5 bases). This CDR3 is 14 amino acids long. The germline V gene encodes CDR1 MNHEY and CDR2 SVGAGI. Trimming left V 6 bases short and J 6 bases short, with 15 bases between. CDR3 sequence reads: CASSQLGVPNTIYF. CDR3 nucleotide sequence: TGTGCCAGCAGCCAGTTGGGGGTACCAAACACCATATATTTT.

The V and J genes are TRBV11-2 and TRBJ2-1; no clear D gene. The CDR3 contains 13 residues. V gave up 5 bases and J gave up 7 bases, with 12 bases separating them. Germline V CDR1 and CDR2: SGHAT, FQNNGV. CDR3: CASSISPENEQFF. CDR3 nucleotides: TGTGCCAGCAGCATAAGCCCTGAAAATGAGCAGTTCTTC.

This chain joins TRBV11-2 and TRBJ1-1, with D unresolved. Germline values: CDR1 SGHAT, CDR2 FQNNGV. Trimming pared 0 bases from V and 1 base from J, leaving 6 bases between. The CDR3 runs 14 residues. The CDR3 DNA reads as TGTGCCAGCAGCTTAGATTTCTGGAACACTGAAGCTTTCTTT. Encoded protein: CASSLDFWNTEAFF.

V usage is TRBV12-5 and J usage is TRBJ2-5; D tentatively fits TRBD1 or TRBD2 (5 bases each). V lost 0 bases and J lost 5, with 10 bases in between. The CDR3 is made up of 14 amino acids. The germline V gene encodes CDR1 LGHNT and CDR2 FRNRAP. CDR3 residues: CASGLVRGVETQYF. CDR3 nucleotides: TGTGCTAGTGGTTTGGTACGAGGGGTCGAGACCCAGTACTTC.

The chain uses TRBV28 and TRBJ2-1; 8 positions match TRBD2. V trimming: 3 bases; J trimming: 0 bases; junction bases outside the gene matches: 22. Germline V lookup: CDR1 MDHEN, CDR2 SYDVKM. The CDR3 extends over 22 amino acids. The CDR3 here is CASSFPRGAPNGGRSSYNEQFF. CDR3 sequence (DNA): TGTGCCAGCAGTTTTCCGCGCGGAGCCCCTAATGGCGGGAGGAGCTCCTACAATGAGCAGTTCTTC.

The rearrangement links TRBV6-5 to TRBJ2-4; D is unclear. Germline V gives CDR1 MNHEY, CDR2 SVGAGI. The CDR3 spans 15 residues. The V end was cut by 6 bases, the J end by 0 bases, with 12 bases between. The CDR3 region has the DNA TGTGCCAGCAGCCTGGGCGCCCTAGCCAAAAACATTCAGTACTTC. This codes for CASSLGALAKNIQYF.

The chain has TRBV5-4 and TRBJ2-1; tentative D call: TRBD2 (5 bases). Germline loops: CDR1 SGHNT, CDR2 YYREEE (reference sequence). The CDR3 is made up of 17 amino acids. The ends were cut back, 3 bases at V and 0 bases at J, with 16 bases in the middle. The CDR3 DNA sequence: TGTGCCAGCAGCTCCGCCGGAGGCGGAAGCTCCTACAATGAGCAGTTCTTC. Protein: CASSSAGGGSSYNEQFF. Full variable domain (outside the CDR3, taken from reference TRBV5-4 and TRBJ2-1): ETGVTQSPTHLIKTRGQQVTLRCSSQSGHNTVSWYQQALGQGPQFIFQYYREEENGRGNFPPRFSGLQFPNYSSELNVNALELDDSALYLCASSSAGGGSSYNEQFFGPGTRLTVL.

CDR3 in amino acids: CASRGTATNEKLFF. CDR3 DNA: TGTGCCAGCAGAGGAACTGCAACTAATGAAAAACTGTTTTTT. V gene TRBV6-5 combines with J gene TRBJ1-4; D remains ambiguous. Trimming removed 6 bases from V and 0 bases from J, with 8 bases in between. Germline CDR1 is MNHEY and CDR2 is SVGAGI. This CDR3 is 14 amino acids long.

The rearrangement links TRBV19 to TRBJ2-3; no firm D call. Trimming shortened V by 8 bases and J by 0 bases, and 6 bases separated the two germline ends. Germline assignment: CDR1 LNHDA and CDR2 SQIVND (reference sequence). The CDR3 has 12 residues. The DNA for the CDR3 is TGTGCCAGTTCCAGGAGCACAGATACGCAGTATTTT. It codes for CASSRSTDTQYF.

This chain links TRBV14 with TRBJ2-1, with 8 bases lining up with TRBD2. Germline trimming cut 1 base from V and 3 bases from J; bases unmatched to any gene: 2. Germline CDR1 and CDR2: SGHDN and FVKESK. There are 15 residues in the CDR3. CDR3 coding DNA: TGTGCCAGCAGCCAAGGGGCGGGGGGCTACAATGAGCAGTTCTTC. It codes for CASSQGAGGYNEQFF.

CDR3 amino acids: CSALPNAAVSEGNQPQHF. In nucleotides, the CDR3 is TGCAGCGCTCTGCCCAACGCCGCTGTGTCAGAGGGCAATCAGCCCCAGCATTTT. This chain connects TRBV29-1 to TRBJ1-5, with no clear D. Per the germline V gene, CDR1 is SQVTM and CDR2 is ANQGSEA. The CDR3 has 18 residues. With 7 bases removed from V and 2 bases from J, the gap between germline ends came to 27 bases.

This clone was seen only once. The rearrangement joins TRBV14 to TRBJ2-7; 8 bases are shared with TRBD2. Germline V gene lookup returns CDR1 SGHDN and CDR2 FVKESK. CDR3 length equals 15 residues. Trimming took 4 bases from V and 4 from J; bases not matched to a gene: 9. The CDR3 nucleotides read TGTGCCAGCAGCCCGGGGGGGGTCTTGACGTACGAGCAGTACTTC. Encoded protein: CASSPGGVLTYEQYF.

This chain joins TRBV7-2 and TRBJ2-1; unclear D gene. V was pared by 1 base and J by 5 bases, with 6 bases between. This CDR3 region has 13 residues. Germline assignment: CDR1 SGHTA and CDR2 FQGNSA. The CDR3 coding sequence is TGTGCCAGCAGCTTAGTCACCGACAATGAGCAGTTCTTC. Protein sequence: CASSLVTDNEQFF.

The chain joins TRBV13 to TRBJ2-1, with 11 bases identical to TRBD2. The V gene's germline CDR1 is PRHDT and CDR2 FYEKMQ (reference sequence). The CDR3 extends over 21 amino acids. J gave up 4 bases and V 4 bases, and 21 bases lay outside the gene matches. CDR3 sequence: CASSSPNPYITGTSGYNEQFF. The CDR3 bases are TGTGCCAGCAGCTCACCGAACCCTTACATTACCGGGACTAGCGGATACAATGAGCAGTTCTTC.

As DNA, the CDR3 is TGCGCCAGCAGCCAAGATTTGGGGACAGGGGGCGCGAGTGGCTACACCTTC. This sequence encodes CASSQDLGTGGASGYTF. The chain combines TRBV4-1 with TRBJ1-2; 12 positions agree with TRBD1. Germline CDR1 reads MGHRA; CDR2 reads YSYEKL. The CDR3 covers 17 residues. Losses at the gene ends were 0 bases for V and 7 bases for J; bases not matched to a gene: 9.

The chain couples TRBV5-1 to TRBJ2-2; TRBD2 aligns across 10 bases. CDR3 size: 16 residues. Per the germline V gene, CDR1 is SGHRS and CDR2 is YFSETQ. Germline trimming cut 1 base from V and 8 bases from J; bases unmatched to any gene: 8. The CDR3 DNA reads TGCGCCAGCAGCTTGATTGCTAGCGGGAGACCTGGGGAGCTGTTTTTT. It encodes CASSLIASGRPGELFF.

CDR3 nucleotides: TGTGCCAGCAGTTTTACTCAGGGGGCACTTAACGGCTACACCTTC. It translates to CASSFTQGALNGYTF. The chain couples TRBV2 to TRBJ1-2, with 8 bases identical to TRBD1. Germline trimming cut 5 bases from V and 8 bases from J; bases unmatched to any gene: 13. The CDR3 consists of 15 residues. In germline, CDR1 is SNHLY, CDR2 FYNNEI.

This chain joins TRBV6-1 and TRBJ2-1; 8 bases agree with TRBD1. The CDR3 length is 13 residues. Germline CDR1 is MNHNS and CDR2 is SASEGT. The junction had 7 bases not matched to a gene; V was cut back by 7 bases and J by 8 bases. The CDR3 region has the DNA TGTGCCAGCAAGGACAGGGCCGGGGATGAGCAGTTCTTC. It translates to CASKDRAGDEQFF.